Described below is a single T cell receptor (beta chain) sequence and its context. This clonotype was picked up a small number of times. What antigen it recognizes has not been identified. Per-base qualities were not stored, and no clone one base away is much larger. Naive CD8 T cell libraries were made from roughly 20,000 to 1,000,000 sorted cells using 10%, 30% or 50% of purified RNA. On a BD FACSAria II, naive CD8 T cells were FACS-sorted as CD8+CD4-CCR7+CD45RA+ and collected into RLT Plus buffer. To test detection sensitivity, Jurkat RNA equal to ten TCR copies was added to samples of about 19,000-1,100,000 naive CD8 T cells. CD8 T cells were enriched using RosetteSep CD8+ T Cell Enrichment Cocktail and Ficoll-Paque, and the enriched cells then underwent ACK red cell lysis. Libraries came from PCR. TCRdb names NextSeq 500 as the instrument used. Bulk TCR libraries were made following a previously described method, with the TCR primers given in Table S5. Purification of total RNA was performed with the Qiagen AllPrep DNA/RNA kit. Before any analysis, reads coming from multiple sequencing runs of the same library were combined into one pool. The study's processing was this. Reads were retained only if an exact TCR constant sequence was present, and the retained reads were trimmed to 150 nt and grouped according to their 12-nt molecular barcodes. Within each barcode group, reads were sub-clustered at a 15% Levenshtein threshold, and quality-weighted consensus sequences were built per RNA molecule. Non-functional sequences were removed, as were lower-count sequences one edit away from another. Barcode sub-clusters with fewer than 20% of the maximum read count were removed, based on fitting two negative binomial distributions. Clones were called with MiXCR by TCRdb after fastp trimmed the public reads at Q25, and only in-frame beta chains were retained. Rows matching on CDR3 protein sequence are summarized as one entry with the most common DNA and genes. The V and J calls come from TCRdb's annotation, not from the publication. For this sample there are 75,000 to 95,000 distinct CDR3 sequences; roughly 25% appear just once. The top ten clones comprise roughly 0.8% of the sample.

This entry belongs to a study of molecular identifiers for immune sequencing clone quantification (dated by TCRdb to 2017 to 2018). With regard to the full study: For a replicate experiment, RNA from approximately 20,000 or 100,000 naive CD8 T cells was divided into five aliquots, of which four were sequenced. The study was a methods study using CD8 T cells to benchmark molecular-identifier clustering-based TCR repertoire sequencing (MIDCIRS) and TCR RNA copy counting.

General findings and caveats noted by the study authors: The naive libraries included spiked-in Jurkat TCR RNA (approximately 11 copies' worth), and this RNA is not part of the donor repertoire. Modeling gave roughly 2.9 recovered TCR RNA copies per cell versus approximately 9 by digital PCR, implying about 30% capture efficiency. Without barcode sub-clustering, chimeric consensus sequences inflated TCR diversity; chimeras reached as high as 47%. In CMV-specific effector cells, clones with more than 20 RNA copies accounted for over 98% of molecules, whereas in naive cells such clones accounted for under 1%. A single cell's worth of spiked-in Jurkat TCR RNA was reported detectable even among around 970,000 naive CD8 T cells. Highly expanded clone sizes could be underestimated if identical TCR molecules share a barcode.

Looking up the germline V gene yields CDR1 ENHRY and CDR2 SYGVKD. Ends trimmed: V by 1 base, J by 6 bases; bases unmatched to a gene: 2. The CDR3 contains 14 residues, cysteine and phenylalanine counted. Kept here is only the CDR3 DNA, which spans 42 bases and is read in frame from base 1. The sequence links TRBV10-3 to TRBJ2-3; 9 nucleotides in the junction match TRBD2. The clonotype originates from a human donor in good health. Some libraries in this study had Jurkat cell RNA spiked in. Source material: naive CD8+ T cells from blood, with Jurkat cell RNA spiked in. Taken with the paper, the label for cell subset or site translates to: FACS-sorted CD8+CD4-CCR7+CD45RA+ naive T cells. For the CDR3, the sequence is CAISEWREGDTQYF. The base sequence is TGTGCCATCAGTGAGTGGCGGGAGGGCGATACGCAGTATTTT.